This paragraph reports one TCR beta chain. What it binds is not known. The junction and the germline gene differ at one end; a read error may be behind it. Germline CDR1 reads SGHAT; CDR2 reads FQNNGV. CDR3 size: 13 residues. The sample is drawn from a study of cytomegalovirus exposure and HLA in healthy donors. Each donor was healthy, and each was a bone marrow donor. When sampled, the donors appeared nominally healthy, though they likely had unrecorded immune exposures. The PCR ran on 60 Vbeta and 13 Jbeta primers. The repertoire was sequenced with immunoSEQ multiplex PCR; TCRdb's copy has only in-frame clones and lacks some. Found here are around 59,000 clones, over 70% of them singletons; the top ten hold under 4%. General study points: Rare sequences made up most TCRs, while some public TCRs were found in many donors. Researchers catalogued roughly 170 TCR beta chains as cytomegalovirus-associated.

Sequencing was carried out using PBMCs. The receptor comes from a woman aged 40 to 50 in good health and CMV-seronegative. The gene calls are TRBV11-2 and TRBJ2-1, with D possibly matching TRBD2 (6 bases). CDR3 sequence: CASSLSLGREQLF. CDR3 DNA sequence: TGTGCCAGCAGCTTATCTCTCGGGAGAGAGCAGCTCTTC.